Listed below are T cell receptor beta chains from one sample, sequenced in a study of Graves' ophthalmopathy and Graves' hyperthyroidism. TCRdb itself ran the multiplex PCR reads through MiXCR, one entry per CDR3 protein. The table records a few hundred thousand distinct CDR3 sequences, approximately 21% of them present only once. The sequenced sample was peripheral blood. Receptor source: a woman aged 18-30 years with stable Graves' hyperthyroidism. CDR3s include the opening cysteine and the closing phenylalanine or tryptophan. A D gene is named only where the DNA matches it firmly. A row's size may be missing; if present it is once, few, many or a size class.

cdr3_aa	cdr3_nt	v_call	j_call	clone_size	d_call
CASRSSGQGSGGYTF	TGTGCCAGCAGGTCCTCAGGACAGGGGTCGGGTGGCTACACCTTC	TRBV28	TRBJ1-2	NA	TRBD1
CALAAVDNSPLHF	TGTGCCTTGGCCGCGGTGGATAATTCACCCCTCCACTTT	TRBV30	TRBJ1-6	many	NA
CASSKWATTDTQYF	TGTGCCAGCAGTAAGTGGGCTACGACAGATACGCAGTATTTT	TRBV27	TRBJ2-3	many	NA
CARIPGTQETQYF	TGTGCCAGAATACCGGGGACCCAAGAGACCCAGTACTTC	TRBV19	TRBJ2-5	many	NA
CASSQEGPSIQYF	TGTGCCAGCAGCCAAGAAGGCCCCAGCATTCAGTACTTC	TRBV4-2	TRBJ2-4	few	NA
CASSTSGRNYEQYF	TGTGCCAGCAGCACTAGCGGGAGAAACTACGAGCAGTACTTC	TRBV7-2	TRBJ2-7	NA	TRBD2
CASSTGLAGGAGELFF	TGCGCCAGCAGTACTGGACTAGCGGGGGGGGCCGGGGAGCTGTTTTTT	TRBV10-2	TRBJ2-2	many	TRBD2
CASNSPGGWETQYF	TGTGCCAGCAATTCCCCCGGAGGGTGGGAGACCCAGTACTTC	TRBV12-3/TRBV12-4	TRBJ2-5	NA	NA
CASTRTSGAGEQYF	TGCGCCAGCACCCGGACTAGCGGGGCGGGTGAGCAGTACTTC	TRBV4-3	TRBJ2-7	many	TRBD2
CASGVWEGEAFF	TGTGCTAGTGGAGTTTGGGAGGGTGAAGCTTTCTTT	TRBV12-5	TRBJ1-1	NA	NA
CASSQAGAEQYF	TGTGCCAGCAGCCAAGCGGGAGCCGAGCAGTACTTC	TRBV4-2	TRBJ2-7	many	NA
CASSTDRGLNQPQHF	TGTGCCAGCAGCACGGACAGGGGATTAAATCAGCCCCAGCATTTT	TRBV12-3/TRBV12-4	TRBJ1-5	many	TRBD1
CASSQDGQGARGYTF	TGTGCCAGCAGCCAAGACGGACAGGGGGCGCGGGGCTACACCTTC	TRBV3-1	TRBJ1-2	many	TRBD1
CASSTHSGTETQYF	TGTGCCAGTAGTACTCATTCCGGGACAGAGACCCAGTACTTC	TRBV19	TRBJ2-5	many	NA
CSVMDSNTGELFF	TGCAGTGTTATGGACTCCAACACCGGGGAGCTGTTTTTT	TRBV20-1	TRBJ2-2	few	NA
CASSAPGRGNQPQHF	TGTGCCAGCAGTGCGCCGGGACGGGGAAATCAGCCCCAGCATTTT	TRBV6-2/TRBV6-3	TRBJ1-5	many	NA
CAITQDRPYGYTF	TGTGCCATCACCCAGGACAGGCCCTATGGCTACACCTTC	TRBV10-3	TRBJ1-2	once	TRBD1
CASKGLGQGGSPLHF	TGTGCCAGCAAGGGGTTGGGACAGGGGGGATCACCCCTCCACTTT	TRBV2	TRBJ1-6	many	TRBD1
CSVGYRDFEQYF	TGCAGCGTTGGATACCGGGACTTCGAGCAGTACTTC	TRBV29-1	TRBJ2-7	many	NA
CASRMASGALREQYF	TGTGCCAGCAGAATGGCGTCAGGGGCCCTCCGCGAGCAGTACTTC	TRBV27	TRBJ2-7	many	NA
CASSDDSGTYEQYF	TGTGCCAGCAGTGATGATAGCGGTACCTACGAGCAGTACTTC	TRBV2	TRBJ2-7	many	NA
CASSQSGVSPLHF	TGTGCCAGCAGCCAATCTGGGGTTTCACCCCTCCACTTT	TRBV11-3	TRBJ1-6	NA	NA
CASSLPLAGNTGELFF	TGTGCCAGCAGCTTACCTCTAGCGGGAAACACCGGGGAGCTGTTTTTT	TRBV7-9	TRBJ2-2	many	TRBD2
CASSPLLWNTGELFF	TGTGCCAGCAGCCCTCTCTTGTGGAACACCGGGGAGCTGTTTTTT	TRBV28	TRBJ2-2	many	NA
CASSFAGNEQYF	TGTGCCAGCAGTTTCGCCGGCAACGAGCAGTACTTC	TRBV12-3/TRBV12-4	TRBJ2-7	NA	NA